A single sample is the source of the 28 T cell receptor beta chains below, sequenced in a study of OX40 agonist ivuxolimab in advanced cancers. Sequenced by immunoSEQ multiplex PCR; TCRdb stores in-frame clones only, minus some. Among about 22,000 clones listed, 80% to 90% were seen once. This material consisted of CD4+ or CD8+ T cells sorted from blood, taken in a trial of the OX40 agonist ivuxolimab. These TCRs come from an adult with an advanced solid tumor such as melanoma, head and neck, liver or kidney cancer.

V and J are TRBV7-9 and TRBJ2-7, with TRBD1 matching 11 bases. The CDR3 runs 15 residues. CDR1 is SEHNR and CDR2 is FQNEAQ in the germline V gene (reference sequence). V lost 6 bases and J lost 2; bases outside the gene matches: 6. CDR3 sequence (DNA): TGTGCCAGCAGTAATCCGGGACAGGGGGCCTACGAGCAGTACTTC. Translating gives CASSNPGQGAYEQYF.

The chain couples TRBV6-6 to TRBJ2-3, with a possible D match to TRBD1 (6 bases). With 2 bases removed from V and 0 bases from J, the gap between germline ends came to 6 bases. This CDR3 region has 14 residues. In germline, CDR1 is MNHNY, CDR2 SVGAGI (reference sequence). The CDR3 DNA sequence: TGTGCCAGCAGTTACACAGGGAGCACAGATACGCAGTATTTT. Its translation: CASSYTGSTDTQYF.

Here the CDR3 reads CASSSPLAGGLHEQYF. Here the CDR3 DNA reads TGTGCCAGCAGCTCCCCTCTAGCGGGGGGCTTGCACGAGCAGTACTTC. The chain couples TRBV5-5 to TRBJ2-7; TRBD2 agrees at 11 bases. V dropped 3 bases and J dropped 5; count of bases not matched to a gene: 10. The CDR3 is 16 residues long. The V gene's germline CDR1 is SGHKS and CDR2 YYEKEE (reference sequence).

The chain carries TRBV7-3 and TRBJ2-7, with 8 positions matching TRBD1. With 3 bases clipped from V and 5 bases from J, the junction kept 12 bases outside the gene matches. Germline V gives CDR1 SGHTA, CDR2 FQGTGA. The CDR3 sequence is 16 residues long. CDR3 in amino acids: CASSFLAGTGVHEQYF. The CDR3 DNA follows: TGTGCCAGCAGCTTCCTCGCCGGGACAGGCGTCCACGAGCAGTACTTC.

This chain uses TRBV19 with TRBJ1-1; D perhaps matches TRBD1 (5 bases). This CDR3 is 15 amino acids long. The V gene lost 6 bases and the J gene lost 0 bases, with 14 bases spanning the gap. Germline V gene data show CDR1 as LNHDA and CDR2 as SQIVND (reference sequence). CDR3: CASSSGQLMNTEAFF. Written as DNA, the CDR3 is TGTGCCAGTAGCTCGGGGCAGCTCATGAACACTGAAGCTTTCTTT.

The rearrangement links TRBV6-5 to TRBJ1-2, with D hard to call. Germline V gives CDR1 MNHEY, CDR2 SVGAGI. The CDR3 totals 13 residues. V lost 6 bases and J lost 7, with 15 bases in between. The CDR3 reads CASRPQLTGGYTF. For the CDR3, the DNA is TGTGCCAGCAGACCGCAATTGACCGGTGGCTACACCTTC.

This clone was seen a handful of times. The J gene is TRBJ1-2, the V gene TRBV6-6; D is ambiguous. Germline V gene sequence: CDR1 MNHNY, CDR2 SVGAGI (reference sequence). Trimming left V 4 bases short and J 6 bases short, with 12 bases between. The CDR3 is 13 residues long. CDR3 residues: CASSLRGADGYTF. DNA of the CDR3: TGTGCCAGCAGTTTACGCGGAGCTGATGGCTACACCTTC.

The chain employs TRBV6-6 and TRBJ1-1; 8 bases match TRBD1. Germline CDR1 reads MNHNY; CDR2 reads SVGAGI (reference sequence). This CDR3 is 12 amino acids long. J was trimmed by 5 bases and V by 5 bases; bases with no gene match: 1. Here the CDR3 DNA reads TGTGCCAGCAGTCACAGGGGGACTGAAGCTTTCTTT. Translating gives CASSHRGTEAFF.

J is TRBJ2-2 and V is TRBV5-8; the D is unclear. This CDR3 contains 16 residues. Germline loops: CDR1 SGHTS, CDR2 YDEGEE. The ends were cut back, 0 bases at V and 4 bases at J, with 13 bases in the middle. The chain's CDR3 is CASSLETKPGTGELFF. In nucleotides, the CDR3 is TGTGCCAGCAGCTTGGAAACCAAACCGGGCACCGGGGAGCTGTTTTTT.

V gene TRBV27 combines with J gene TRBJ1-2; D is undetermined. Trimming pared 5 bases from V and 0 bases from J, leaving 19 bases between. This CDR3 spans 17 amino acids. The germline V gene encodes CDR1 MNHEY and CDR2 SMNVEV (reference sequence). This CDR3 is CASSATPWIGSNYGYTF. The CDR3 bases are TGTGCCAGCAGTGCGACCCCTTGGATCGGGTCTAACTATGGCTACACCTTC.

The CDR3 region is CASNDRVSNQPQHF. For the CDR3, the DNA is TGTGCCAGCAACGACAGGGTTAGCAATCAGCCCCAGCATTTT. The rearrangement joins TRBV28 to TRBJ1-5; 7 bases agree with TRBD1. The V and J ends lost 7 bases and 0 bases, in that order; junction bases with no gene match: 3. Germline V lookup: CDR1 MDHEN, CDR2 SYDVKM. The CDR3 has 14 residues.

This sequence joins TRBV5-1 and TRBJ1-1; tentative D call: TRBD1 (6 bases). The CDR3 is 13 residues long. V lost 3 bases, J lost 1 base, and 7 bases lay in between. Germline CDR1 and CDR2: SGHRS and YFSETQ. The CDR3 DNA reads TGCGCCAGCAGCTGGGACACGAACACTGAAGCTTTCTTT. Its translation is CASSWDTNTEAFF.

The chain employs TRBV7-6 and TRBJ1-1; D is undetermined. CDR1 and CDR2 (germline): SGHVS, FNYEAQ. Trimming took off 3 bases at V and 5 bases at J, with 13 bases between the two ends. This CDR3 is 14 amino acids long. Here the CDR3 reads CASSLLEGRTEAFF. DNA of the CDR3: TGTGCCAGCAGCTTGCTGGAGGGCCGGACTGAAGCTTTCTTT.

The genes are TRBV13 and TRBJ2-7, with D maybe TRBD2 (5 bases). The CDR3 runs 15 residues. Trimming removed 5 bases at V and 3 bases at J, with 17 bases between. Germline V gene sequence: CDR1 PRHDT, CDR2 FYEKMQ (reference sequence). This CDR3 is CASSPGFSKHYEQYF. The CDR3, as DNA: TGTGCCAGCAGCCCGGGGTTTTCGAAGCACTACGAGCAGTACTTC.

The chain links TRBV5-1 to TRBJ1-2; a weak D match, TRBD1 (5 bases). The V gene lost 3 bases and the J gene lost 2 bases, with 17 bases spanning the gap. Germline V lookup: CDR1 SGHRS, CDR2 YFSETQ. This CDR3 comprises 16 residues. Here the CDR3 DNA reads TGCGCCAGCAGCTATATAAGGGGCGAATCCAACTATGGCTACACCTTC. This translates into CASSYIRGESNYGYTF.

This chain links TRBV6-6 with TRBJ1-1, with unresolved D. There are 10 residues in the CDR3. Trimming shortened V by 5 bases and J by 3 bases, and 1 base separated the two germline ends. Germline V lookup: CDR1 MNHNY, CDR2 SVGAGI (reference sequence). As DNA, the CDR3 is TGTGCCAGCAGTGACACTGAAGCTTTCTTT. Its translation: CASSDTEAFF.

The chain joins TRBV9 to TRBJ1-5; 7 bases are shared with TRBD1. The junction had 3 bases not matched to a gene; V was cut back by 3 bases and J by 3 bases. CDR3 size: 14 residues. Looked up from germline, CDR1 is SGDLS and CDR2 is YYNGEE. CDR3 in amino acids: CASSETGDNQPQHF. The CDR3 DNA is TGTGCCAGCAGCGAAACAGGGGACAATCAGCCCCAGCATTTT.

The chain uses TRBV11-2 and TRBJ1-2, with unresolved D. Between the trimmed V and J ends, which lost 5 bases and 4 bases, there was a span of 14 bases. The CDR3 consists of 14 residues. CDR1 and CDR2 (germline): SGHAT, FQNNGV. The CDR3 sequence is CASSLHGRFYGYTF. Here the CDR3 DNA reads TGTGCCAGCAGCCTACATGGCCGGTTCTATGGCTACACCTTC.

The chain recombines TRBV9 with TRBJ1-2; unclear D gene. The CDR3 spans 15 residues. Germline CDR1 is SGDLS and CDR2 is YYNGEE. V lost 0 bases to trimming and J lost 7 bases, with 16 bases between them. CDR3 nucleotide sequence: TGTGCCAGCAGCGTAGAGAGTCACCCGGGAGGTGGCTACACCTTC. Protein: CASSVESHPGGGYTF.

This chain joins TRBV7-9 and TRBJ1-1; D is uncertain. V shed 2 bases and J shed 0 bases, with 7 bases lying between them. Germline V lookup: CDR1 SEHNR, CDR2 FQNEAQ (reference sequence). This CDR3 has 14 residues. CDR3 in amino acids: CASSLPGMNTEAFF. The DNA of the CDR3 is TGTGCCAGCAGCTTACCGGGGATGAACACTGAAGCTTTCTTT.

This chain links TRBV7-9 with TRBJ2-6; D is unclear. The CDR3 runs 14 residues. Per germline, CDR1 SEHNR and CDR2 FQNEAQ (reference sequence). Trimming cost V 1 base and J 4 bases, with 5 bases left between them. DNA of the CDR3: TGTGCCAGCAGCTTAGGTTGGGGGGCCAACGTCCTGACTTTC. This encodes CASSLGWGANVLTF.

This clone came up many times. The chain employs TRBV4-1 and TRBJ1-6; D is ambiguous. Germline lookup yields CDR1 MGHRA and CDR2 YSYEKL. V was trimmed by 4 bases and J by 10 bases, leaving 11 bases between them. The CDR3 consists of 13 residues. The CDR3 DNA is TGCGCCAGCAGCCTCGGAAGCAAATCACCCCTCCACTTT. Residues: CASSLGSKSPLHF.

This chain connects TRBV4-1 to TRBJ1-2; a possible D gene is TRBD1 (5 bases). The CDR3 is made up of 13 amino acids. Per germline, CDR1 MGHRA and CDR2 YSYEKL. The germline V and J ends were trimmed by 4 bases and 2 bases, with 8 bases remaining between them. The chain's CDR3 is CASSLDSNYGYTF. The CDR3 nucleotides are TGCGCCAGCAGCCTAGACAGCAACTATGGCTACACCTTC.

V usage is TRBV18 and J usage is TRBJ2-7, with 10 bases identical to TRBD1. V lost 3 bases to trimming and J lost 5 bases; unmatched junction nucleotides: 4. This CDR3 is 14 amino acids long. Germline V lookup: CDR1 KGHSH, CDR2 LQKENI. The CDR3 spells CASSPPDRGDEQYF. CDR3 nucleotides: TGTGCCAGCTCACCCCCGGACAGGGGGGACGAGCAGTACTTC.

The chain carries TRBV6-1 and TRBJ1-2; 8 nucleotides agree with TRBD1. The CDR3 has 15 amino acids. Germline V gene data show CDR1 as MNHNS and CDR2 as SASEGT. J lost 6 bases, V lost 3 bases, and 9 bases had no gene match. CDR3 sequence: CASSEADRAWDGYTF. CDR3 bases: TGTGCCAGCAGTGAGGCGGACAGGGCGTGGGATGGCTACACCTTC.

The V gene is TRBV6-1, the J gene TRBJ1-5, with D tentatively TRBD1 (6 bases). The V and J ends lost 3 bases and 14 bases respectively, with 17 bases between them. The CDR3 sequence is 13 residues long. From germline, CDR1 is MNHNS and CDR2 SASEGT. DNA of the CDR3: TGTGCCAGCAGTGACGGAGCGACAGGAGTGAAGCATTTT. As protein: CASSDGATGVKHF.

The chain joins TRBV28 to TRBJ2-2; 12 nucleotides align to TRBD1. V dropped 8 bases and J dropped 0; count of bases not matched to a gene: 4. The CDR3 extends over 16 amino acids. The V gene's germline CDR1 is MDHEN and CDR2 SYDVKM. The CDR3 DNA reads as TGTGCCAGCTGGGACAGGGGGCTATCGAACACCGGGGAGCTGTTTTTT. Protein: CASWDRGLSNTGELFF.

The V call is TRBV5-6, the J call TRBJ2-1; 7 bases are shared with TRBD2. This CDR3 is built from 16 residues. CDR1 is SGHDT and CDR2 is YYEEEE in the germline V gene. V lost 0 bases to trimming and J lost 8 bases; unmatched junction nucleotides: 11. The CDR3 here is CASSLARDYSWDEQFF. The CDR3 coding sequence is TGTGCCAGCAGCTTGGCCCGGGACTATAGTTGGGATGAGCAGTTCTTC.